This T cell receptor beta chain appears in the sequencing data of a study of cytomegalovirus exposure and HLA in healthy donors. Study in general: The roughly 110 validation repertoires were produced on the same platform as the 700 or so repertoires of the first cohort. This was reported in a later analysis. General study findings and limits: The authors enumerated 150 to 200 TCR beta chains as linked to cytomegalovirus. Subsequent analysis of the 110 or so validation repertoires found a tendency for first-cohort TCR clusters to co-occur.

The method was immunoSEQ multiplex PCR; TCRdb's version includes in-frame clones alone and lacks a portion of them. The data show about 130,000 clones, around 90% seen once. Separate from the roughly 670-subject first cohort, the roughly 130-subject validation cohort was the one that the donors belonged to. Notes on this clone: What it binds is unknown.

V was trimmed by 0 bases and J by 4 bases, leaving 6 bases between them. The germline gives CDR1 SGHRS, CDR2 YFSETQ. CDR3 length equals 13 residues. This clonotype was obtained from a woman younger than 35 in good health and CMV-seronegative. Sequenced material: PBMCs. J is TRBJ2-3 and V is TRBV5-1; D is unresolved. Here the CDR3 DNA reads TGCGCCAGCAGCTTGGCCTTCCCAGATACGCAGTATTTT. Amino acids: CASSLAFPDTQYF.